This T cell receptor (beta chain) was recorded in a study of shared clonotypes between healthy human individuals. On this clone itself: Other DNA sequences in the same sample also yield this CDR3.

The assay was immunoSEQ multiplex PCR, and TCRdb's table has in-frame clones only and misses some. Here the sample spans about 470,000 clones, 75% to 85% being singletons. This CDR3 comprises 12 residues. The germline V and J ends were trimmed by 0 bases and 2 bases, with 4 bases remaining between them. Per the germline V gene, CDR1 is SQVTM and CDR2 is ANQGSEA. The sequence was collected from a woman aged 40 to 49 in good health. Some clones in this sample may be carry-over from other donors' samples. Sequencing used PBMCs. The rearrangement links TRBV29-1 to TRBJ2-5; unclear D gene. This CDR3 is CSVEEQQETQYF. CDR3 sequence (DNA): TGCAGCGTTGAAGAACAGCAAGAGACCCAGTACTTC. Using reference TRBV29-1 and TRBJ2-5 for the parts outside the CDR3, the full variable domain is SAVISQKPSRDICQRGTSLTIQCQVDSQVTMMFWYRQQPGQSLTLIATANQGSEATYESGFVIDKFPISRPNLTFSTLTVSNMSPEDSSIYLCSVEEQQETQYFGPGTRLLVL.